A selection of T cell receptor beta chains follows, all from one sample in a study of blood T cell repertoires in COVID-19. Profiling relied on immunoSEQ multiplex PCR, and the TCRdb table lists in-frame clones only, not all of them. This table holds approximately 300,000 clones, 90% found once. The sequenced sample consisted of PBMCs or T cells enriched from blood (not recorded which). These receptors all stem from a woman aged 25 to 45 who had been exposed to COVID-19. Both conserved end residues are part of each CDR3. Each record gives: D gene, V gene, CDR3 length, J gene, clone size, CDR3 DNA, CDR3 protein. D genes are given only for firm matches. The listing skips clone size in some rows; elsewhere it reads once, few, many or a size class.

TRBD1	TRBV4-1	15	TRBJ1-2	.	TGCGCCAGCAGCCTGCCGGGACAGAAAAAGGATGGCTACACCTTC	CASSLPGQKKDGYTF
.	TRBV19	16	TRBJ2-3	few	TGTGCCAGTAGTATAGGGCTAGACGGCTTTACAGATACGCAGTATTTT	CASSIGLDGFTDTQYF
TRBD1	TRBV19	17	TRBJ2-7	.	TGTGCCAGTAGTTCGGGTCCTCGGGACAGAAAGGGCTACGAGCAGTACTTC	CASSSGPRDRKGYEQYF
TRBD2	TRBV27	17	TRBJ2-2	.	TGTGCCAGCAGTTTAATATTCGGGGGGTCGAACACCGGGGAGCTGTTTTTT	CASSLIFGGSNTGELFF
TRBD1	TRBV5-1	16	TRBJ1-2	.	TGCGCCAGCAGCTTTGATGGACAGGGGGGCTGGGGAGGCTACACCTTC	CASSFDGQGGWGGYTF
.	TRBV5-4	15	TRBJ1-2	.	TGTGCCAGCAGCTTGGGGGGGGGAGCTAACTATGGCTACACCTTC	CASSLGGGANYGYTF
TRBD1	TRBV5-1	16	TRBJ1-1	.	TGCGCCAGCAGCTCGAGTCCACAGGGGGTCGGCACTGAAGCTTTCTTT	CASSSSPQGVGTEAFF
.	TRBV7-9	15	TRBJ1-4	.	TGTGCCAGCAGCCACGGGACACTCCTTCAAGAAAAACTGTTTTTT	CASSHGTLLQEKLFF
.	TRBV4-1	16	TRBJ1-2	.	TGCGCCAGCAGCCCCACCAGGGGCACAGGTGCATATGGCTACACCTTC	CASSPTRGTGAYGYTF
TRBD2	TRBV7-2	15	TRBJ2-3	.	TGTGCCAGCAGCCCCGGGACTAAAGCCCCAGATACGCAGTATTTT	CASSPGTKAPDTQYF
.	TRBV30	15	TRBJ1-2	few	TGTGCCTGGAGTGGGGTGACACGTACGACCTATGGCTACACCTTC	CAWSGVTRTTYGYTF
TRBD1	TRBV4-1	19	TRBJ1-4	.	TGCGCCAGCAGCCAAGGCCGGGACAGGGTAAGGGCAACTAATGAAAAACTGTTTTTT	CASSQGRDRVRATNEKLFF
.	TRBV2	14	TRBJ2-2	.	TGTGCCAGCAGTGACAGGGTAGGAACCGGGGAGCTGTTTTTT	CASSDRVGTGELFF
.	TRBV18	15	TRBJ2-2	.	TGTGCCAGCTCACCACAGGACAAAAACACCGGGGAGCTGTTTTTT	CASSPQDKNTGELFF
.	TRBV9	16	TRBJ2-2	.	TGTGCCAGCAGCGTAGTTCAGGGATTAGTCGCCGGGGAGCTGTTTTTT	CASSVVQGLVAGELFF
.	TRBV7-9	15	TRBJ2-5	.	TGTGCCAGCAGCTTCGGAGGGGGGGCCGATGAGACCCAGTACTTC	CASSFGGGADETQYF
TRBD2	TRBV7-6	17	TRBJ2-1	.	TGTGCCAGCAGCTTAGCTCATGGCGGGGGGGCAGGGGATGAGCAGTTCTTC	CASSLAHGGGAGDEQFF
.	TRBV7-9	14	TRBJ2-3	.	TGTGCCAGCAGCTGGGGCGGACCCACAGATACGCAGTATTTT	CASSWGGPTDTQYF
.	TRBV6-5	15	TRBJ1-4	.	TGTGCCAGCAGTTACAGAGAACTTTCGGGGGAAAAACTGTTTTTT	CASSYRELSGEKLFF
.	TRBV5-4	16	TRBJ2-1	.	TGTGCCAGCAGCTCCCTGGGGGTCGGGGGGCGGAGTGAGCAGTTCTTC	CASSSLGVGGRSEQFF
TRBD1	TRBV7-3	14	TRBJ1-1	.	TGTGCCAGCAGCGGGACAGGGGGCTTCACTGAAGCTTTCTTT	CASSGTGGFTEAFF
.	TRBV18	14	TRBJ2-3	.	TGTGCCAGCTCCCTCACGGGTAGGACAGATACGCAGTATTTT	CASSLTGRTDTQYF
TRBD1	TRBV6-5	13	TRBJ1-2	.	TGTGCCAGCAGTTACAGAGGGACAGCGCAAGCCGCCTTC	CASSYRGTAQAAF
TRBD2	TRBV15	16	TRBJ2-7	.	TGTGCCACCAGCAGAGAGAGGCGGGGGGTGAGAGACGAGCAGTACTTC	CATSRERRGVRDEQYF
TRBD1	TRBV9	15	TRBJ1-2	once	TGTGCCAGCAGCGGCACCATCGACAGGGACTATGGCTACACCTTC	CASSGTIDRDYGYTF
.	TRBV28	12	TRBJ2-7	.	TGTGCCAGCAGTCGCGGGATCTACGAGCAGTACTTC	CASSRGIYEQYF
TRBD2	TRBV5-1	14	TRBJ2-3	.	TGCGCCAGCAGCTTGGCTAGCGGGGGTGATACGCAGTATTTT	CASSLASGGDTQYF
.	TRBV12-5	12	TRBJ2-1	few	TGTGCTAGTGGTCTCGAGTACAATGAGCAGTTCTTC	CASGLEYNEQFF
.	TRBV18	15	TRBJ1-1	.	TGTGCCAGCTCACCACCTATCGCGGAAGGCACTGAAGCTTTCTTT	CASSPPIAEGTEAFF
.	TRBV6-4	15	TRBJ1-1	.	TGTGCCAGCAGTGTCACGGGAAACATGAACACTGAAGCTTTCTTT	CASSVTGNMNTEAFF
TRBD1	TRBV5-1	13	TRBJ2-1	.	TGCGCCAGCAGCATGCCAGGGGGAAATGAGCAGTTCTTC	CASSMPGGNEQFF
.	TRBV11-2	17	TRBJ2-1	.	TGTGCCAGCAGCTTACGGGGGCGGCTAGCGGAATACAATGAGCAGTTCTTC	CASSLRGRLAEYNEQFF
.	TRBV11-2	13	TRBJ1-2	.	TGTGCCAGCAGCCCCCAGGGTGGGTATGGCTACACCTTC	CASSPQGGYGYTF
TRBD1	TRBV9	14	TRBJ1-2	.	TGTGCCAGCAGCACAGGGGGAAAAGGGTATGGCTACACCTTC	CASSTGGKGYGYTF
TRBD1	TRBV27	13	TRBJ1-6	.	TGTGCCACATCCGGGACAGCAAATTCACCCCTCCACTTT	CATSGTANSPLHF
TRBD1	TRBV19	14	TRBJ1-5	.	TGTGCCAGCCAAGGGACAGGGGTCAATCAGCCCCAGCATTTT	CASQGTGVNQPQHF
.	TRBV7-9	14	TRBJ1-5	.	TGTGCCAGCAGATCCGGACTGGACAATCAGCCCCAGCATTTT	CASRSGLDNQPQHF
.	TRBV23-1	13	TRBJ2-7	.	TGCGCCAGCAGTCCTAGGGGGACGGACGAGCAGTACTTC	CASSPRGTDEQYF
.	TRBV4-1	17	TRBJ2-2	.	TGCGCCAGCAGCCAAGCCTGGTCCACTTTAAACACCGGGGAGCTGTTTTTT	CASSQAWSTLNTGELFF
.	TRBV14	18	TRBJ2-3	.	TGTGCCAGCAGCCAAGGAATGGGGTGGACACCCTACACAGATACGCAGTATTTT	CASSQGMGWTPYTDTQYF
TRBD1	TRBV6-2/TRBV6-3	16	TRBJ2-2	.	TGTGCCAGCAGTTACAATATCAGGGGGCCCACCGGGGAGCTGTTTTTT	CASSYNIRGPTGELFF
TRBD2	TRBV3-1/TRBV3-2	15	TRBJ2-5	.	TGTGCCAGCAGCGATCTAGCGGGGGCTATGGAGACCCAGTACTTC	CASSDLAGAMETQYF
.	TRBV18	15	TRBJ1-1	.	TGTGCCAGCTCACCCCTGGGAGGGTCGTTCACTGAAGCTTTCTTT	CASSPLGGSFTEAFF
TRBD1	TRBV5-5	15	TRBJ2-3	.	TGTGCCAGCAGCCACGCCGGGACAGGGGGCGGGACGCAGTATTTT	CASSHAGTGGGTQYF
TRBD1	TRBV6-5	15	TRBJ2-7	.	TGTGCCAGCACCCAGGGACAGAGGGAACTCTACGAGCAGTACTTC	CASTQGQRELYEQYF
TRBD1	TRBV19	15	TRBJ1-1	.	TGTGCCAGTAGTCCAGACAGGGGGCGGGACACTGAAGCTTTCTTT	CASSPDRGRDTEAFF